This T cell receptor (beta chain) originates from a study of molecular identifiers for immune sequencing clone quantification. Per germline, CDR1 SGHDN and CDR2 FVKESK. V dropped 3 bases and J dropped 1 base, with 15 bases sitting between them. This CDR3 comprises 16 residues. This clonotype was counted many times. No antigen is known for it. Sorted naive CD8 T cells, roughly 20,000 to 1,100,000, were sequenced from 10%, 30% or 50% RNA. Sorting isolated naive CD8 T cells as CD8+CD4-CCR7+CD45RA+ events. The study, taken as a whole, reports: Among effectors, clones above 20 RNA copies held over 97% of molecules; among naive cells, under 1%.

The bulk TCR libraries were made with methods described before and with listed TCR primers. TCRdb processed the PCR reads anew with MiXCR; each CDR3 protein has one entry. Of about 510,000 distinct CDR3 sequences listed, under 30% are singletons. Specimen: naive CD8+ T cells from blood, with Jurkat cell RNA spiked in. Subset noted: FACS-sorted CD8+CD4-CCR7+CD45RA+ naive T cells. The V call is TRBV14, the J call TRBJ1-1; D perhaps matches TRBD1 (6 bases). The sequence came from a human donor in good health. Some libraries in this study had Jurkat cell RNA spiked in. Here the CDR3 DNA reads TGTGCCAGCAGCCACCCAAGGGGGATATGGAACACTGAAGCTTTCTTT. It is translated as CASSHPRGIWNTEAFF.